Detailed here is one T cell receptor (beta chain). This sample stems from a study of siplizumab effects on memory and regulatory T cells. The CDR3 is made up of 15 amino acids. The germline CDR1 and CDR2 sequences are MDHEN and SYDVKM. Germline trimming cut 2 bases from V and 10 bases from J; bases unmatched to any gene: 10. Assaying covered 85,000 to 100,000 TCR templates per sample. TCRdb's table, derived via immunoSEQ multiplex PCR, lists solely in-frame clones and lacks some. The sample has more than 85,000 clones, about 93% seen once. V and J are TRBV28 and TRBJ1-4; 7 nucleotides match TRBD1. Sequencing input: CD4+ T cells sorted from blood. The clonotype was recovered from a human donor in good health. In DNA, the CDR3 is TGTGCCAGCAGTTTAACTTCGGGGCAGGGGGGAAAACTGTTTTTT. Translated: CASSLTSGQGGKLFF.